These 15 T cell receptor beta chains share one sample of origin, sequenced in a study of spatial heterogeneity in lung cancer (dated by TCRdb to the late 2010s). Receptor libraries were prepared by 5' RACE. Sequencing used a NextSeq 500. The public sequencing data were trimmed at Q25 with fastp and processed into clonotypes with MiXCR by TCRdb, which kept only in-frame beta chains. Rows merge per CDR3 protein into single entries with the most common DNA and genes. Recorded for this sample are 23,000 or so distinct CDR3 sequences; about 7% of them occurred a single time. Of the sample, approximately 15% falls within the top ten clones. The sample's time point label is to be understood as: sample taken at primary tumor resection. Whole RNA extracted from tumor and nontumor lung tissue, or from cryopreserved PBMC samples, was used for TCR sequencing without cell sorting. This material consisted of PBMCs, taken at surgery. The receptors here all came from a male donor with early-stage non-small cell lung cancer.

The table lists this clonotype with many counts. The chain couples TRBV25-1 to TRBJ2-3; D remains ambiguous. CDR3 length: 13 residues. Between the trimmed V and J ends, which lost 2 bases and 2 bases, there was a span of 5 bases. CDR1 is MGHDK, CDR2 SYGVNS, per germline. This chain's CDR3 is CASSERFTDTQYF. The CDR3 DNA follows: TGTGCCAGCAGTGAACGATTCACAGATACGCAGTATTTT.

This clonotype was observed a handful of times. The chain carries TRBV12-3 or TRBV12-4 and TRBJ2-3; D gene unclear. The CDR3 length is 13 residues. V was pared by 5 bases and J by 4 bases, with 10 bases between. The CDR3 region is CASSGARADTQYF. The CDR3 DNA reads as TGTGCCAGCAGTGGCGCTCGAGCAGATACGCAGTATTTT.

The sample holds many counts of this clonotype. V usage is TRBV5-1 and J usage is TRBJ1-6, with 8 bases aligning to TRBD1. CDR1 and CDR2 from the germline V gene are SGHRS and YFSETQ. The CDR3 has 17 amino acids. Trimming at V came to 0 bases and at J to 6 bases, leaving 8 bases not matched to a gene. The CDR3 protein is CASSLAPQGQGNSPLHF. The CDR3 DNA follows: TGCGCCAGCAGCTTGGCCCCTCAAGGACAGGGTAATTCACCCCTCCACTTT.

The rearrangement joins TRBV10-3 to TRBJ2-3; D is unclear. The CDR3 has 13 residues. Germline CDR1 is ENHRY and CDR2 is SYGVKD. V lost 7 bases to trimming and J lost 3 bases, with 11 bases between them. This CDR3 reads CAITILGTDTQYF. CDR3 in DNA: TGTGCCATCACCATTCTGGGGACAGATACGCAGTATTTT.

V is TRBV6-2 or TRBV6-3 and J is TRBJ2-1; possible D gene TRBD1, 5 bases. The V end lost 2 bases, the J end lost 14 bases, and 25 bases lay between the germline ends. CDR1 is MNHEY and CDR2 is SVGEGT in the germline V gene. This CDR3 contains 16 residues. The CDR3, as DNA: TGTGCCAGCAGTTACGGGGCGTTAAGGAGAGACCCATTTGAGTTCTTC. It specifies CASSYGALRRDPFEFF.

This clonotype was seen a handful of times. The chain uses TRBV7-2 and TRBJ2-1; either TRBD1 or TRBD2 may supply D (5 bases each). The CDR3 has 12 residues. The germline V and J ends were trimmed by 1 base and 11 bases, with 9 bases remaining between them. From germline, CDR1 is SGHTA and CDR2 FQGNSA. The CDR3 region is CASSLEGPKQFF. In nucleotides, the CDR3 is TGTGCCAGCAGCTTAGAGGGACCAAAGCAGTTCTTC.

Many counts were recorded for this clonotype. The V and J genes are TRBV14 and TRBJ2-1, with D tentatively TRBD1 (5 bases). Germline V gene lookup returns CDR1 SGHDN and CDR2 FVKESK. V was cut by 3 bases and J by 13 bases, with 13 bases left in between. The CDR3 is made up of 12 amino acids. CDR3 region: CASSQPLRVQFF. The CDR3 nucleotides read TGTGCCAGCAGCCAGCCTCTCAGGGTCCAGTTCTTC. The full variable domain, in which reference TRBV14 and TRBJ2-1 provide the parts outside the CDR3, is EAGVTQFPSHSVIEKGQTVTLRCDPISGHDNLYWYRRVMGKEIKFLLHFVKESKQDESGMPNNRFLAERTGGTYSTLKVQPAELEDSGVYFCASSQPLRVQFFGPGTRLTVL.

Concerning this clonotype itself: Because the CDR3 is missing its conserved closing phenylalanine or tryptophan, this is likely a read error. The chain carries TRBV10-3 and TRBJ2-1, with D possibly matching TRBD1 (6 bases). This CDR3 region has 11 residues. Trimming left V 6 bases short and J 10 bases short, with 10 bases between. Germline lookup yields CDR1 ENHRY and CDR2 SYGVKD. CDR3: CAISSDREQFS. Written as DNA, the CDR3 is TGTGCCATCAGCTCTGACAGGGAGCAGTTCTCC.

In its sample, this clonotype was seen many times. This chain links TRBV5-6 with TRBJ2-7; TRBD2 agrees at 10 bases. The CDR3 covers 16 residues. Germline loops: CDR1 SGHDT, CDR2 YYEEEE. The trim removed 2 bases at V and 7 bases at J, leaving 12 bases unmatched. This CDR3 reads CASSFLGLAGVREQYF. The DNA for the CDR3 is TGTGCCAGCAGCTTTTTAGGCCTAGCGGGAGTGCGGGAGCAGTACTTC.

This clonotype was observed a few times. CDR3 sequence (DNA): TGTGCCAGCAGCTTAGGGACCCAAGAGACCCAGTACTTC. This encodes CASSLGTQETQYF. The rearrangement uses TRBV7-2 and TRBJ2-5; D is unclear. V shed 1 base and J shed 1 base, with 4 bases lying between them. This CDR3 comprises 13 residues. The V gene's germline CDR1 is SGHTA and CDR2 FQGNSA.

The rearrangement uses TRBV20-1 and TRBJ2-3; D gene ambiguous. The CDR3 consists of 15 residues. The V and J ends lost 5 bases and 5 bases respectively, with 20 bases between them. The germline V gene encodes CDR1 DFQATT and CDR2 SNEGSKA (reference sequence). The CDR3, as DNA: TGCAGTGCTGACGGACGAGCCCCTAGGCGAGATACGCAGTATTTT. Translating gives CSADGRAPRRDTQYF.

This clonotype was found many times. This chain links TRBV6-6 with TRBJ1-4; D is unclear. V dropped 2 bases and J dropped 10 bases, with 11 bases sitting between them. The CDR3 sequence is 13 residues long. Germline CDR1 reads MNHNY; CDR2 reads SVGAGI (reference sequence). The CDR3 region is CASSYAQEGKLFF. The CDR3 DNA reads as TGTGCCAGCAGTTACGCCCAGGAAGGAAAACTGTTTTTT.

The J gene is TRBJ2-5, the V gene TRBV19, with 7 bases that match TRBD1. After removal of 2 bases from V and 2 bases from J, the junction contained 8 bases not matched to a gene. Germline CDR1 reads LNHDA; CDR2 reads SQIVND (reference sequence). This CDR3 contains 16 residues. CDR3 sequence: CASSINPGQIQETQYF. DNA of the CDR3: TGTGCCAGTAGTATAAACCCGGGACAGATACAAGAGACCCAGTACTTC.

This clonotype was counted only a few times. The genes are TRBV24-1 and TRBJ2-3, with 7 bases aligning to TRBD1. CDR3 size: 15 residues. V shed 4 bases, J shed 2 bases, and the junction held 5 bases outside the gene matches. Germline assignment: CDR1 KGHDR and CDR2 SFDVKD. As DNA, the CDR3 is TGTGCCACCAGTGAAGCACAGGGGAACACAGATACGCAGTATTTT. It translates to CATSEAQGNTDTQYF.

There are many counts of this clonotype. CDR3 in DNA: TGCAGTGCTACTGGGTCTAGCTCGGCTGAGCAGTTCTTC. Translation gives CSATGSSSAEQFF. The rearrangement uses TRBV20-1 and TRBJ2-1; TRBD2 might be the D (5 bases). Germline loops: CDR1 DFQATT, CDR2 SNEGSKA (reference sequence). The CDR3 loop spans 13 amino acids. Trimming shortened V by 4 bases and J by 9 bases, and 16 bases separated the two germline ends.